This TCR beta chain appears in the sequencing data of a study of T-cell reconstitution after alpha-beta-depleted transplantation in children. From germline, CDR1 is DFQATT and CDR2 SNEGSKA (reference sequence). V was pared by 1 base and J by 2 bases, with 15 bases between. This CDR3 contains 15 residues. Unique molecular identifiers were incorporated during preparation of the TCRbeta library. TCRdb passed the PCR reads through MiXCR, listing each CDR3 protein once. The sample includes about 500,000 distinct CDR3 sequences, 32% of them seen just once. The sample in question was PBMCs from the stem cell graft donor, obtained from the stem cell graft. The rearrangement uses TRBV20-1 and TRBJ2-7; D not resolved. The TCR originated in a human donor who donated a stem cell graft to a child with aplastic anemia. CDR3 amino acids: CSARVFDGFAYEQYF. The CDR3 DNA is TGCAGTGCTAGAGTTTTTGACGGATTTGCCTACGAGCAGTACTTC.